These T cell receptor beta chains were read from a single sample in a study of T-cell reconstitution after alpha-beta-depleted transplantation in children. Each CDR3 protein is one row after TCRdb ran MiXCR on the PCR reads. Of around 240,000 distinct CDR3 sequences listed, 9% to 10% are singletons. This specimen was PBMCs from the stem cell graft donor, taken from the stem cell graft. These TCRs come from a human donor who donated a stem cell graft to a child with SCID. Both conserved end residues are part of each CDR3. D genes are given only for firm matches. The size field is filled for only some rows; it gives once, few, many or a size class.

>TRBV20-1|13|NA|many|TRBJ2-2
CSVGVPKTGELFF
TGCAGTGTGGGGGTACCAAAGACCGGGGAGCTGTTTTTT
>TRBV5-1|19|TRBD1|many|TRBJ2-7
CASSLVRGSVGAVHYEQYF
TGCGCCAGCAGCTTGGTCAGGGGGAGTGTTGGTGCAGTTCACTACGAGCAGTACTTC
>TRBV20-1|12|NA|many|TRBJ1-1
CSAPTGNTEAFF
TGCAGTGCTCCTACAGGGAACACTGAAGCTTTCTTT
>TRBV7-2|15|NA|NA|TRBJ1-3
CASSADGLSGNTIYF
TGTGCCAGCAGCGCCGACGGCCTCTCTGGAAACACCATATATTTT
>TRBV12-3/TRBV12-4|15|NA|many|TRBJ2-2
CASSLRGLNTGELFF
TGTGCCAGCAGTTTGAGGGGCCTTAACACCGGGGAGCTGTTTTTT
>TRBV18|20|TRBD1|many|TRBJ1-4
CASSPQRPGTGSATNEKLFF
TGTGCCAGCTCACCACAGAGGCCCGGGACAGGATCAGCAACTAATGAAAAACTGTTTTTT
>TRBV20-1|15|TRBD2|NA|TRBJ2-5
CSARVGGGGTETQYF
TGCAGTGCTAGAGTTGGGGGCGGGGGGACGGAGACCCAGTACTTC
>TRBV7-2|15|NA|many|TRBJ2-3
CASSFAVRITDTQYF
TGTGCCAGCAGCTTCGCGGTGAGGATCACAGATACGCAGTATTTT
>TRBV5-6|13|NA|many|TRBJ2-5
CASSWGLGETQYF
TGTGCCAGCAGCTGGGGCCTTGGGGAGACCCAGTACTTC
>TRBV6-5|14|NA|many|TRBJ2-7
CASSFQGPPYEQYF
TGTGCCAGCAGTTTTCAGGGGCCCCCCTACGAGCAGTACTTC
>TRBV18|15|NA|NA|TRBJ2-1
CASSPLTPKGNEQFF
TGTGCCAGCTCACCACTTACCCCTAAGGGCAATGAGCAGTTCTTC
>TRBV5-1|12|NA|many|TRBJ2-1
CASSLQYNEQFF
TGCGCCAGCAGCTTGCAGTACAATGAGCAGTTCTTC
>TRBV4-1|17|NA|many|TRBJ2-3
CASSLGGGPNPTDTQYF
TGCGCCAGCAGCCTCGGAGGGGGCCCTAACCCCACAGATACGCAGTATTTT
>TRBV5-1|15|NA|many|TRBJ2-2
CASSLGHTNTGELFF
TGCGCCAGCAGCTTGGGACACACGAACACCGGGGAGCTGTTTTTT
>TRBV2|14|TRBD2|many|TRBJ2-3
CASGRGGSTDTQYF
TGTGCCAGCGGGCGCGGGGGGAGCACAGATACGCAGTATTTT
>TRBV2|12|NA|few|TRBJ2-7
CASMQGSYEQYF
TGTGCCAGCATGCAGGGTTCCTACGAGCAGTACTTC
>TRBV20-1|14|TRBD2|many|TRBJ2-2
CSARTSGHTGELFF
TGCAGTGCTAGGACTAGCGGGCACACCGGGGAGCTGTTTTTT
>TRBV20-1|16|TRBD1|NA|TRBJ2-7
CSARAPWGQGPYEQYF
TGCAGTGCTAGAGCCCCCTGGGGACAGGGACCCTACGAGCAGTACTTC
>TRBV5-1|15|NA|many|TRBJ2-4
CASSLSLGGLNIQYF
TGCGCCAGCAGCTTGAGTCTCGGGGGCTTGAACATTCAGTACTTC
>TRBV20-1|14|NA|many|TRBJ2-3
CSASTGSVADTQYF
TGCAGTGCTAGTACGGGGTCAGTGGCAGATACGCAGTATTTT
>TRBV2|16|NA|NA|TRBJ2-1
CASSDRTRGTYNEQFF
TGTGCCAGCAGTGATAGGACCCGAGGAACCTACAATGAGCAGTTCTTC
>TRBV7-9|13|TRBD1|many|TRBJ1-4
CASSRGLGEKLFF
TGTGCCAGCAGCAGGGGGCTTGGTGAAAAACTGTTTTTT
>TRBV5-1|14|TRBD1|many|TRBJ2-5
CASSPWTGQETQYF
TGCGCCAGCAGCCCGTGGACAGGACAAGAGACCCAGTACTTC
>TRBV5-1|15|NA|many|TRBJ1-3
CASSTTPQSGNTIYF
TGCGCCAGCAGTACCACTCCGCAGTCTGGAAACACCATATATTTT
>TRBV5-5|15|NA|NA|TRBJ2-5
CASSFLSGEEETQYF
TGTGCCAGCAGCTTCCTATCAGGGGAGGAAGAGACCCAGTACTTC
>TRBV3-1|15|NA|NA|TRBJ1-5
CASSPGAVGNQPQHF
TGTGCCAGCAGCCCCGGGGCAGTGGGCAATCAGCCCCAGCATTTT
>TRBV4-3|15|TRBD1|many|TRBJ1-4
CASSHGQGWGEKLFF
TGCGCCAGCAGCCACGGACAGGGCTGGGGTGAAAAACTGTTTTTT
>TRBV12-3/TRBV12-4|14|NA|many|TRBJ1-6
CASSPGLVNSPLHF
TGTGCCAGCAGTCCGGGACTGGTTAATTCACCCCTCCACTTT
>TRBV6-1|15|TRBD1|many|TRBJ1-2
CASSPGTGENYGYTF
TGTGCCAGCAGCCCCGGGACAGGTGAAAACTATGGCTACACCTTC
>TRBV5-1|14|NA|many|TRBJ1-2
CASSVTAELYGYTF
TGCGCCAGCAGCGTCACAGCGGAGCTCTATGGCTACACCTTC
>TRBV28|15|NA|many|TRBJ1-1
CASTVRGSMNTEAFF
TGTGCCAGCACAGTAAGGGGTAGCATGAACACTGAAGCTTTCTTT
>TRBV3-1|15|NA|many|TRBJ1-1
CASSQGQARSAEAFF
TGTGCCAGCAGCCAAGGACAGGCAAGGTCCGCTGAAGCTTTCTTT
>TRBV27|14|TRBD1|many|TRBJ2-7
CASSWTGGEDEQYF
TGTGCCAGCAGTTGGACAGGGGGAGAAGACGAGCAGTACTTC
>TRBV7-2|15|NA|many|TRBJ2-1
CASSLDLGSYNEQFF
TGTGCCAGCAGCTTAGACCTCGGCTCCTACAATGAGCAGTTCTTC
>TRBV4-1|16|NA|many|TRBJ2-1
CASSPQPGTIYNEQFF
TGCGCCAGCAGCCCTCAACCCGGGACCATCTACAATGAGCAGTTCTTC
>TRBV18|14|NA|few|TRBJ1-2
CASSPFGANYGYTF
TGTGCCAGCTCACCATTCGGTGCTAACTATGGCTACACCTTC
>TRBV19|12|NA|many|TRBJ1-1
CASRAGDTEAFF
TGTGCCAGTAGAGCGGGGGACACTGAAGCTTTCTTT
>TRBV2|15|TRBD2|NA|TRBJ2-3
CASRGRTSGTDTQYF
TGTGCCAGCAGGGGAAGGACTAGCGGCACAGATACGCAGTATTTT
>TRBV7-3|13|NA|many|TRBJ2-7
CASSLTETLEQYF
TGTGCCAGCAGCTTAACAGAAACGCTCGAGCAGTACTTC
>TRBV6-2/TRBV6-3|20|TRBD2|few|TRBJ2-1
CASYPPRTGRAGGSINEQFF
TGTGCCAGCTACCCCCCACGGACAGGTCGAGCGGGGGGCTCGATCAATGAGCAGTTCTTC
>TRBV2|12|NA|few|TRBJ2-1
CASTKVGNEQFF
TGTGCCAGCACAAAGGTCGGTAATGAGCAGTTCTTC